This is a list of T cell receptor beta chains from one sample in a study of CD8 T cells in Susac syndrome. TCRdb independently ran MiXCR on the immunoSEQ multiplex PCR reads; one entry per CDR3 protein. The sample consists of 95,000 to 150,000 distinct CDR3 sequences, nearly 96% of them appearing once. The source material was CD4+ T cells from PBMCs. The receptors derive from a human donor with Susac syndrome. CDR3s leave out the opening cysteine and the closing phenylalanine or tryptophan.

v_call cdr3_aa
TRBV3-1 ASSPRPGTVSRPQY
TRBV19 ASKRGERTDTQY
TRBV30 AWGQGSEKLF
TRBV30 AWSVTGYTEAF
TRBV2 ASSGSSNQPQH
TRBV11-2 ASLRGANVLT
TRBV20-1 SAFLAGGPYEQY
TRBV29-1 SVVLLAVYGYT
TRBV3-1 ASSQDGLAYEQY
TRBV12-3/TRBV12-4 ASGQREGPDTQY
TRBV20-1 SATSDSTDTQY